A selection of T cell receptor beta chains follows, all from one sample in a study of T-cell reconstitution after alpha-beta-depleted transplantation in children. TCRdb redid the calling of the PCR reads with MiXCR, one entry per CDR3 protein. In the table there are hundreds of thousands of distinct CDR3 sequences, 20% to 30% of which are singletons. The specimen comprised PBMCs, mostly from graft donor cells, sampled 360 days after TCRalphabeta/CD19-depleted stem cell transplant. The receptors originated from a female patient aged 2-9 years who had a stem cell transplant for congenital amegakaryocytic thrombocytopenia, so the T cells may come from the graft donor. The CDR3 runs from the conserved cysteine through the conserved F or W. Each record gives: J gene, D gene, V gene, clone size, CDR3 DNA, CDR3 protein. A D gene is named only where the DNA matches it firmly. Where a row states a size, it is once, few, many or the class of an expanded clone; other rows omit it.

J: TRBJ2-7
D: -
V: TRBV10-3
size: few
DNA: TGTGCCATCAGAAATAGCGGAGGGGAGTACGAGCAGTACTTC
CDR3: CAIRNSGGEYEQYF

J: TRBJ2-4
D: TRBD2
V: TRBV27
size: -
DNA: TGTGCCAGCAGTAGGGCGGGAGCAAGCAAAAACATTCAGTACTTC
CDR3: CASSRAGASKNIQYF

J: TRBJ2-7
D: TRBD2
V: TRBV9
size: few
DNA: TGTGCCAGCAGCGGCGGGACTAGCGGCTACGAGCAGTACTTC
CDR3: CASSGGTSGYEQYF

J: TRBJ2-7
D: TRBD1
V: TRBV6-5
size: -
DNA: TGTGCCAGCAGTCCGGGACAGGGGGCTATGTACGAGCAGTACTTC
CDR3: CASSPGQGAMYEQYF

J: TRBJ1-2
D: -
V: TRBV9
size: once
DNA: TGTGCCAGCAGCCAAGGCTTGCCCTCCTATGGCTACACCTTC
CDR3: CASSQGLPSYGYTF

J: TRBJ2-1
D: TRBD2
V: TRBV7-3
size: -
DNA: TGTGCCAGCAGCTTAATCGGGGATAGCGGGAGGTCCCTTTTCTATGAGCAGTTCTTC
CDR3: CASSLIGDSGRSLFYEQFF

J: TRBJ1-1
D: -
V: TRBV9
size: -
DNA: TGTGCCAGCAGCAAAGGCGGCATTCTCAACACTGAAGCTTTCTTT
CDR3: CASSKGGILNTEAFF

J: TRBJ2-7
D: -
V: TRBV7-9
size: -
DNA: TGTGCCAGCAGCTTAGCACAGGGTGACGAGCAGTACTTC
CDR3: CASSLAQGDEQYF

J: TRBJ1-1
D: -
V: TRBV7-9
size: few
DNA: TGTGCCAGCAGCTCGCAGGGTGGGTACACTGAAGCTTTCTTT
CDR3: CASSSQGGYTEAFF

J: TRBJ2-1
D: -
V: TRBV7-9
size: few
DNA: TGTGCCAGCAGTTCACGAGGAGGGGGGAATGAGCAGTTCTTC
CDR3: CASSSRGGGNEQFF

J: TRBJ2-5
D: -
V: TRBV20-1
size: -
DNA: TGCAGTGCTAGAGTGGGGATTGAGACCCAGTACTTC
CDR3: CSARVGIETQYF

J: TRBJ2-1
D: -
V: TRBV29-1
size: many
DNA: TGCAGCGTTGCGATTGGCTCCTACAATGAGCAGTTCTTC
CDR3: CSVAIGSYNEQFF

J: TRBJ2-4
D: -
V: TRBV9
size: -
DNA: TGTGCCAGCAGCGTAGACTCGGGTGCCAAAAACATTCAGTACTTC
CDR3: CASSVDSGAKNIQYF

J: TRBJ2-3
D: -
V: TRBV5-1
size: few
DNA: TGCGCCAGCAGCTTGCGCGGGACGCCCACAGATACGCAGTATTTT
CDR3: CASSLRGTPTDTQYF

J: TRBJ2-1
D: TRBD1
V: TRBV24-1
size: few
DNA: TGTGCCACCAGTGGCCGGACAGGGATAAGCTCCTACAATGAGCAGTTCTTC
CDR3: CATSGRTGISSYNEQFF

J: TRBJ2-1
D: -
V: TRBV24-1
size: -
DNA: TGTGCCACCAGTGAGCAGGGCTCCTACAATGAGCAGTTCTTC
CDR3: CATSEQGSYNEQFF

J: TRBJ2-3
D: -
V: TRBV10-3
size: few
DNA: TGTGCCACTCGTCTACAGGGGGGGACCACGGCCACAGATACGCAGTATTTT
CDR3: CATRLQGGTTATDTQYF

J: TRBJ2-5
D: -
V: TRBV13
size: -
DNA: TGTGCCAGCAGCTTTAGCGGAACCCAAGAGACCCAGTACTTC
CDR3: CASSFSGTQETQYF

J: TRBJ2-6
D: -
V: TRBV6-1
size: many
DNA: TGTGCCAGCAGACGCCGAACAGGGTCCGGGGCCAACGTCCTGACTTTC
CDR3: CASRRRTGSGANVLTF

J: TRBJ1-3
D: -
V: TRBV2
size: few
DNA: TGTGCCAGCAGTGAAGATGGGGTACTCTCTGGAAACACCATATATTTT
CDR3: CASSEDGVLSGNTIYF

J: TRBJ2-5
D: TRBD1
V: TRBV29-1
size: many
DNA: TGCAGCGCGTCTCAGGGGGCGGAAGAGACCCAGTACTTC
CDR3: CSASQGAEETQYF

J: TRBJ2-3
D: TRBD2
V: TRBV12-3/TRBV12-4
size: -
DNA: TGTGCCAGCAGTTTATCCCTAGCGGGAGGTATATTT
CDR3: CASSLSLAGGIF

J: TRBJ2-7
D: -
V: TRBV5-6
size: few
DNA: TGTGCCAGCAGCACTCAGGGTGGCCTGATCTACGAGCAGTACTTC
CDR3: CASSTQGGLIYEQYF

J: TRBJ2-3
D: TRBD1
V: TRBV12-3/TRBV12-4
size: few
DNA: TGTGCCAGCAGTTCCGACAGGGAAGCCACAGATACGCAGTATTTT
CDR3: CASSSDREATDTQYF

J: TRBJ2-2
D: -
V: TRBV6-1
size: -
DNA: TGTGCCAGCAGTCCTCCCGGGTGGAACACCGGGGAGCTGTTTTTT
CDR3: CASSPPGWNTGELFF

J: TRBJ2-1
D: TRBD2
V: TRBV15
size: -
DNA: TGTGCCACCAGCAGAGATGCGACTAGCGGTTACAATGAGCAGTTCTTC
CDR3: CATSRDATSGYNEQFF

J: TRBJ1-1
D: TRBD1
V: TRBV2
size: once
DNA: TGTGCCAGCAGTGAAGTCAGGGGGACGACTGAAGCTTTCTTT
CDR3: CASSEVRGTTEAFF

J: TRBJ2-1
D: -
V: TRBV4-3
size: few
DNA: TGCGCCAGCAGCCAAGATCCTACCTCTGGGGGGACGATGTATGAGCAGTTCTTC
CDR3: CASSQDPTSGGTMYEQFF

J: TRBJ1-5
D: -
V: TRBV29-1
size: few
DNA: TGCAGCCAGTCAGGTGAGGCTCAGCCCCAGCATTTT
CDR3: CSQSGEAQPQHF

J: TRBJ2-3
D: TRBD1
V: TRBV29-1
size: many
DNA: TGCAGCGTTGAACATCGGCAAGCGGGACAGGGGGCTATGGTAGATACGCAGTATTTT
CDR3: CSVEHRQAGQGAMVDTQYF

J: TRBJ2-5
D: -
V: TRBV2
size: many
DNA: TGTGCCAGCAGCGAGACAGGACAAGAGACCCAGTACTTC
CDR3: CASSETGQETQYF

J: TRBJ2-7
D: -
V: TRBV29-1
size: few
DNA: TGCAGCGTTGAAACCATATCCGAGCAGTACTTC
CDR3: CSVETISEQYF

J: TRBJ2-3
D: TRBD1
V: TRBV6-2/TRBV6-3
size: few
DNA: TGTGCCAGCGCTTCCGACAGGGAACGGACAGATACGCAGTATTTT
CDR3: CASASDRERTDTQYF

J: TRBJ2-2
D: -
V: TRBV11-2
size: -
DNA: TGTGCCAGCAGCTTAGACTGGAACACCGGGGAGCTGTTTTTT
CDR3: CASSLDWNTGELFF

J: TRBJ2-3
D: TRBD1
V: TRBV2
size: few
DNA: TGTGCCAGCAGGCCTGACAGGGGAGGCACAGATACGCAGTATTTT
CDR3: CASRPDRGGTDTQYF

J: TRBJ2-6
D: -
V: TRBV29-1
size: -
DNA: TGCAGCGTTTACCTCTCGGGGGCCAACGTCCTGACTTTC
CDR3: CSVYLSGANVLTF

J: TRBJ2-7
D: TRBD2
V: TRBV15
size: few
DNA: TGTGCCACCAGCAGATTTACAGGGACTAGCGGGAGGGCCTACGAGCAGTACTTC
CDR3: CATSRFTGTSGRAYEQYF

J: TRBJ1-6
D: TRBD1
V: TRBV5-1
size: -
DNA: TGCGCCAGCAGCGAACCCTACAGGGGTCAGAAAAGCTCACCCCTCCACTTT
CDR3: CASSEPYRGQKSSPLHF

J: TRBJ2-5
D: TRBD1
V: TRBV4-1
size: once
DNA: TGCGCCAGCAGCCACCCTAAGGCCTTAACAGGGGGCGGAGAGACCCAGTACTTC
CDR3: CASSHPKALTGGGETQYF

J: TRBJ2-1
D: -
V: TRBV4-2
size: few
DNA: TGTGCCAGCAGCCAACTGGGCCATGAGCAGTTCTTC
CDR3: CASSQLGHEQFF

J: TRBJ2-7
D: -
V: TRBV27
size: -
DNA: TGTGCCAGCAGGATGGCTGTGGAGCTCCTCTACGAGCAGTACTTC
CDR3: CASRMAVELLYEQYF

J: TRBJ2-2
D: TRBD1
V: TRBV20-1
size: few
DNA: TGCAGTGCTAGTTCAGGGGGCTACAAACATACCGGGGAGCTGTTTTTT
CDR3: CSASSGGYKHTGELFF

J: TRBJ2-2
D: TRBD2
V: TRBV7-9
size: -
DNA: TGTGCCAGCAGCTTAGCTAGCGGGACCGGGGAGCTGTTTTTT
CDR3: CASSLASGTGELFF

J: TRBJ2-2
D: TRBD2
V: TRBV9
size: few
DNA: TGTGCCAGCAGCGCCGCGGGACTAGCGGGAAACACCGGGGAGCTGTTTTTT
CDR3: CASSAAGLAGNTGELFF

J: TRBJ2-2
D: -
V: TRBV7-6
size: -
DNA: TGTGCCACCAGTTTCAGGCTGTCCGGGGAGCTGTTTTTT
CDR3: CATSFRLSGELFF

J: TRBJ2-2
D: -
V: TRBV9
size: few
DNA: TGTGCCAGCAGCGATATTGCCAGCGTAAACACCGGGGAGCTGTTTTTT
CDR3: CASSDIASVNTGELFF

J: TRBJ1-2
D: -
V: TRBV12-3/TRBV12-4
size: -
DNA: TGTGCCAGCAGTTTATGGGCAGGGACTATCAACTATGGCTACACCTTC
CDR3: CASSLWAGTINYGYTF

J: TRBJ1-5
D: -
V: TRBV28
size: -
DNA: TGTGCCAGCCTGGGGGGGATTCAGCCCCAGCATTTT
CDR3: CASLGGIQPQHF

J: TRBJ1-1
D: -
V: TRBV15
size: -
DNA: TGTGCCACCAGCAGAGATTTCGCGGGGAGGTACACTGAAGCTTTCTTT
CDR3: CATSRDFAGRYTEAFF

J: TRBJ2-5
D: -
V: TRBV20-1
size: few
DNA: TGCAGTGCTCAAGAAGATGCCACGGAGACCCAGTACTTC
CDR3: CSAQEDATETQYF

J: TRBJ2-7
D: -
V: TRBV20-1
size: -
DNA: TGCAGTGCTAGAAGAGAGGGTGCTTCCTACGAGCAGTACTTC
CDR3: CSARREGASYEQYF

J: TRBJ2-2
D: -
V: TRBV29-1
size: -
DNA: TGCAGCGCAGACAGAGGGGGCGGGAGCGGTACCGGGGAGCTGTTTTTT
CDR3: CSADRGGGSGTGELFF

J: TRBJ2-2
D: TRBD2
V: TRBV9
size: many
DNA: TGTGCCAGCAGCGTAGCGGGTAGCGGGAGCCCGAACACCGGGGAGCTGTTTTTT
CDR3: CASSVAGSGSPNTGELFF

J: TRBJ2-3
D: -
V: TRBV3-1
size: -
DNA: TGTGCCAGCAGCGCCGAGGGTAGCCTAGATACGCAGTATTTT
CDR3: CASSAEGSLDTQYF

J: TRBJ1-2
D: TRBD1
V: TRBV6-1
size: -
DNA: TGTGCCAGCAGTCGACAGGGGGGAGTCTATGGCTACACCTTC
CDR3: CASSRQGGVYGYTF